This note documents a single TCR beta chain sequence. The antigen remains unidentified. Sequenced by immunoSEQ multiplex PCR; TCRdb stores in-frame clones only, minus some. The table shows under 50,000 clones, with more than 70% occurring only once. The data belong to a study of a mutant IDH1 vaccine in newly diagnosed glioma. Germline loops: CDR1 SGHTA, CDR2 FQGNSA. The CDR3 has 14 amino acids. V lost 5 bases and J lost 8, with 13 bases in between. Time point: week 35, safety follow-up. The study gave 300 ug of mutant IDH1 20-mer peptide per vaccine dose, with topical imiquimod. The receptor's source is a woman aged 40 to 55 with glioma. The V call is TRBV7-2, the J call TRBJ1-6; maybe TRBD1 (6 bases). The starting material was PBMCs, obtained from a glioma patient whose treatment included an IDH1 peptide vaccine. The CDR3 spells CASSRRGGDSPLHF. The CDR3 nucleotides read TGTGCCAGCAGCCGCAGAGGGGGGGATTCACCCCTCCACTTT.